Sequencing of this T cell receptor (beta chain) was carried out in a study of response to subunit inactivated influenza vaccine. Concerning this clonotype: What it recognizes is unknown.

The study, taken as a whole, reports: The study's authors posited that every seasonal influenza vaccination enlists few new T cells.

TCRdb reprocessed the RT-PCR reads via MiXCR and lists one record per CDR3 protein. The data hold hundreds of thousands of distinct CDR3 sequences, with 15% to 20% observed a single time. CDR3 size: 16 residues. Trimming stripped 0 bases from V and 5 bases from J, with 16 bases between. The germline V gene encodes CDR1 MNHEY and CDR2 SVGAGI. The specimen was PBMCs from blood, collected more than 4 days after vaccination. This clonotype originated in a man aged 50-60 years who received an inactivated influenza vaccine. The V call is TRBV6-5, the J call TRBJ2-5; a weak D match, TRBD2 (5 bases). CDR3 sequence reads: CASSYSTKPVWETQYF. CDR3 sequence (DNA): TGTGCCAGCAGTTACTCGACTAAACCCGTGTGGGAGACCCAGTACTTC.